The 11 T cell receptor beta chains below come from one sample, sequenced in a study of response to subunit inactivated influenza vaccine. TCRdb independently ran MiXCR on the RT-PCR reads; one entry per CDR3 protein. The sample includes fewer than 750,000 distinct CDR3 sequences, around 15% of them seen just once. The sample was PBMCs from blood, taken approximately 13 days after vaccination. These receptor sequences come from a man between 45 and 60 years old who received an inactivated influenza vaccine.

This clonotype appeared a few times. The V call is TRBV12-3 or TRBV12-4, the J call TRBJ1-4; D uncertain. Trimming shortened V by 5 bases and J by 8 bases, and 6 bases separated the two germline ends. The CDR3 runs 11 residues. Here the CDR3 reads CASSVGEKLFF. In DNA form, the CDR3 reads TGTGCCAGCAGTGTCGGGGAAAAACTGTTTTTT.

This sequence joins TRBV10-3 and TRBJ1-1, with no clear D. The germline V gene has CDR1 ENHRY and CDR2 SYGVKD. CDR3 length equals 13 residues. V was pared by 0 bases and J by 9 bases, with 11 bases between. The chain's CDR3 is CAISESAREQAFF. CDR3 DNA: TGTGCCATCAGTGAGTCGGCTAGGGAGCAAGCTTTCTTT.

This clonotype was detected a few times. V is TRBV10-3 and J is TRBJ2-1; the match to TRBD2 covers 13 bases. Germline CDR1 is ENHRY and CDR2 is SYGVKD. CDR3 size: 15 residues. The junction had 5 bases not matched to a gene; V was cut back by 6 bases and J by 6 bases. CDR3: CAISLGLAGANEQFF. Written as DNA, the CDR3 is TGTGCCATCAGCCTCGGACTAGCGGGAGCCAATGAGCAGTTCTTC.

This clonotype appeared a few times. CDR3 bases: TGTGCCAGCAATTCTAGGGTTGCTGGCGGGGAGCTGTTTTTT. This gives the protein CASNSRVAGGELFF. The chain combines TRBV12-3 or TRBV12-4 with TRBJ2-2; D is uncertain. The CDR3 contains 14 residues. Deletions cut 7 bases from V and 7 bases from J, with 16 bases between.

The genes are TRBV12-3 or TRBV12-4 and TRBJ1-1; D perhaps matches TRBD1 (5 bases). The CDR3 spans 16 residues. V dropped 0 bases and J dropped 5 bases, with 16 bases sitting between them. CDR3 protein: CASSLADSGGRTEAFF. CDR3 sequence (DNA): TGTGCCAGCAGTTTAGCGGACTCCGGGGGGAGGACTGAAGCTTTCTTT.

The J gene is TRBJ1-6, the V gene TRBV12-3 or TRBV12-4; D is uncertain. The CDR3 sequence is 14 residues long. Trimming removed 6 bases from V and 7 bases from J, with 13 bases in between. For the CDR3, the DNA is TGTGCCAGCAGAATACAGATAGAAAATTCACCCCTCCACTTT. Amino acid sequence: CASRIQIENSPLHF.

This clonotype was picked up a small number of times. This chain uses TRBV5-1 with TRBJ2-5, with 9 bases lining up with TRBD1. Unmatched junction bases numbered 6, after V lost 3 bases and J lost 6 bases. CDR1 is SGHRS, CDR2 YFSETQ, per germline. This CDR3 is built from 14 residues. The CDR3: CASSSGQGSKTQYF. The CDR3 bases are TGCGCCAGCAGCTCGGGACAGGGATCGAAGACCCAGTACTTC.

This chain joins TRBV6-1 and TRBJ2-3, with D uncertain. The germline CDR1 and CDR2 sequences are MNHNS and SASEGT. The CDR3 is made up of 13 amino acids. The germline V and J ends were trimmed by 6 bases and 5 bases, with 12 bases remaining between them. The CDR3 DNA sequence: TGTGCCAGCAGCCTACCGGGCCGAGATACGCAGTATTTT. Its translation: CASSLPGRDTQYF.

CDR3 DNA sequence: TGCGCCAGCAGCCAAGAATTAGGGGGCGGAGGGTCTAATGAAAAACTGTTTTTT. It translates to CASSQELGGGGSNEKLFF. The J gene is TRBJ1-4, the V gene TRBV4-3, with 7 positions matching TRBD1. The CDR3 sequence is 18 residues long. The germline V gene encodes CDR1 LGHNA and CDR2 YSLEER. V lost 0 bases to trimming and J lost 3 bases; unmatched junction nucleotides: 10.

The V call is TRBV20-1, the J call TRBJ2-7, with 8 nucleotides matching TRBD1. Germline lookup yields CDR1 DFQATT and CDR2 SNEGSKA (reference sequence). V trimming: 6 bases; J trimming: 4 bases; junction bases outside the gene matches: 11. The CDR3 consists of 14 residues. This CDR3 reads CSAPPTGGSYEQYF. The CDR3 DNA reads TGCAGTGCGCCGCCCACAGGGGGTTCGTACGAGCAGTACTTC.

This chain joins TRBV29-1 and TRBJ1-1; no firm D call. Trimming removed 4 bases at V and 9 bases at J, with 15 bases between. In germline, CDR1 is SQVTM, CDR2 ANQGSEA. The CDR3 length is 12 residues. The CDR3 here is CSVGNPGAQAFF. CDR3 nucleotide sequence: TGCAGCGTTGGGAACCCGGGAGCGCAAGCTTTCTTT.